These 22 T cell receptor beta chains were all obtained from the same sample, sequenced in a study of CD8 T cells in ankylosing spondylitis. Study-level findings and limits: A TCR beta motif of fewer than 10 highly homologous variants seemed to mark ankylosing spondylitis blood.

TCRdb fed the 5' RACE reads into MiXCR, producing one record per CDR3 protein. The top ten clones hold almost 7% of a sample with just under 550,000 distinct CDR3 sequences, about 13% of them seen once. Antigens for these TCRs are unknown. The sequenced material came from blood, either unsorted or a sorted T cell fraction (not recorded which). These receptors were collected from a male donor with ankylosing spondylitis.

This clonotype was recorded a few times. The J gene is TRBJ2-1, the V gene TRBV15, with a tentative D call TRBD2 (6 bases). Germline V gene sequence: CDR1 LNHNV, CDR2 YYDKDF (reference sequence). Trimming cost V 0 bases and J 3 bases, with 9 bases left between them. CDR3 size: 15 residues. CDR3 nucleotide sequence: TGTGCCACCAGCAGAGATCGGGGGAACTACAATGAGCAGTTCTTC. Amino acids: CATSRDRGNYNEQFF.

The table lists this clonotype with a few counts. The chain uses TRBV20-1 and TRBJ1-2; D is undetermined. This CDR3 spans 12 amino acids. Germline-derived CDR1 and CDR2 are DFQATT and SNEGSKA (reference sequence). Trimming took 7 bases from V and 10 from J, leaving 19 bases between them. CDR3 nucleotide sequence: TGCAGTGTGAGCCGTGTGGGTCGGCTCTACACCTTC. This encodes CSVSRVGRLYTF.

This chain links TRBV5-6 with TRBJ2-1, with TRBD1 as a possible D gene (6 bases). Germline lookup yields CDR1 SGHDT and CDR2 YYEEEE. Trimming removed 4 bases at V and 0 bases at J, with 14 bases between. The CDR3 contains 16 residues. The CDR3 DNA reads as TGTGCCAGCAGCCCCGCCAGGGGAAGCTCCTACAATGAGCAGTTCTTC. Translation gives CASSPARGSSYNEQFF.

The genes are TRBV6-2 or TRBV6-3 and TRBJ2-7, with 8 positions matching TRBD2. Trimming took 2 bases from V and 3 from J; bases not matched to a gene: 6. The CDR3 is made up of 15 amino acids. CDR1 is MNHEY and CDR2 is SVGEGT in the germline V gene. The CDR3 loop is CASSYGIAGFYEQYV. The CDR3 nucleotides are TGTGCCAGCAGTTACGGGATAGCGGGGTTCTACGAGCAGTACGTC.

The J gene is TRBJ2-1, the V gene TRBV7-6; 9 bases match TRBD2. The CDR3 spans 17 residues. The V gene end was trimmed by 2 bases and the J gene end by 4 bases; junction bases not matched to a gene: 9. The germline CDR1 and CDR2 sequences are SGHVS and FNYEAQ. CDR3 bases: TGTGCCAGCAGCTTATTTTCTAGCGGGACTCTATACAATGAGCAGTTCTTC. This encodes CASSLFSSGTLYNEQFF.

The rearrangement links TRBV20-1 to TRBJ2-5; 7 nucleotides agree with TRBD2. CDR1 and CDR2 from the germline V gene are DFQATT and SNEGSKA (reference sequence). CDR3 length equals 13 residues. The J segment lost 5 bases and the V segment lost 7 bases, leaving 10 bases of the junction unmatched. In DNA form, the CDR3 reads TGCAGTGTCTTCGCGGGAGAGCGGGAGACCCAGTACTTC. Its protein product is CSVFAGERETQYF.

The rearrangement uses TRBV5-1 and TRBJ2-3, with D possibly being TRBD2 (6 bases). Germline V lookup: CDR1 SGHRS, CDR2 YFSETQ. The CDR3 consists of 16 residues. V lost 4 bases and J lost 4, with 19 bases in between. In nucleotides, the CDR3 is TGCGCCAGCAGCACCGGAGGGGCGGCTGGAGCAGATACGCAGTATTTT. Residues: CASSTGGAAGADTQYF.

In this sample, this clonotype turned up a few times. The genes are TRBV18 and TRBJ2-1, with 11 bases identical to TRBD2. The CDR3 is made up of 16 amino acids. Losses at the gene ends were 5 bases for V and 0 bases for J; bases not matched to a gene: 3. Germline V gene lookup returns CDR1 KGHSH and CDR2 LQKENI. The chain's CDR3 is CASSTLAGGSYNEQFF. The CDR3 DNA is TGTGCCAGCTCAACCCTAGCGGGAGGCTCCTACAATGAGCAGTTCTTC.

The chain joins TRBV24-1 to TRBJ1-3; D unresolved. Trimming pared 1 base from V and 6 bases from J, leaving 3 bases between. Germline lookup yields CDR1 KGHDR and CDR2 SFDVKD. The CDR3 loop spans 12 amino acids. The CDR3 DNA sequence: TGTGCCACCAGTGATTTTGAAAACACCATATATTTT. This gives the protein CATSDFENTIYF.

V and J are TRBV12-3 or TRBV12-4 and TRBJ2-3; 11 nucleotides line up with TRBD2. This CDR3 is 17 amino acids long. Trimming took 7 bases from V and 3 from J; bases not matched to a gene: 12. CDR3 in DNA: TGTGCCAGCAAGCCCAACCTAGCGGGGGGAGTAACAGATACGCAGTATTTT. Translating gives CASKPNLAGGVTDTQYF.

In its sample, this clonotype was seen many times. The gene calls are TRBV9 and TRBJ2-2; 7 nucleotides align to TRBD2. Germline values: CDR1 SGDLS, CDR2 YYNGEE. The J segment lost 2 bases and the V segment lost 0 bases, leaving 4 bases of the junction unmatched. The CDR3 runs 16 residues. CDR3 sequence (DNA): TGTGCCAGCAGCGTAGCGGGAGGATCCAACACCGGGGAGCTGTTTTTT. Protein sequence: CASSVAGGSNTGELFF.

This clonotype occurred a few times. The gene calls are TRBV12-3 or TRBV12-4 and TRBJ1-6, with 8 bases fitting TRBD1. This CDR3 is built from 15 residues. V shed 7 bases, J shed 7 bases, and the junction held 9 bases outside the gene matches. CDR3 sequence: CASTRRQGWNSPLHF. Written as DNA, the CDR3 is TGTGCCAGCACCAGACGACAGGGGTGGAATTCACCCCTCCACTTT.

This clonotype was seen a handful of times. V usage is TRBV7-8 and J usage is TRBJ2-3; a weak D match, TRBD1 (6 bases). Trimming took 4 bases from V and 2 from J, leaving 10 bases between them. This CDR3 comprises 14 residues. The germline gives CDR1 SGHVS, CDR2 FQNEAQ. In nucleotides, the CDR3 is TGTGCCAGCAGCTCGGACAGAAACACAGATACGCAGTATTTT. Translating gives CASSSDRNTDTQYF.

The J gene is TRBJ1-5, the V gene TRBV2; D unclear. V was clipped by 8 bases and J by 1 base, with 12 bases between them. In germline, CDR1 is SNHLY, CDR2 FYNNEI. The CDR3 runs 14 residues. The DNA for the CDR3 is TGTGCCAGCCAGGCTGGGATGAGCAATCAGCCCCAGCATTTT. Translating it yields CASQAGMSNQPQHF.

This clonotype was observed a handful of times. This rearrangement joins TRBV10-2 to TRBJ2-5; 11 nucleotides match TRBD2. V gave up 0 bases and J gave up 3 bases; unmatched junction bases: 3. This CDR3 has 16 amino acids. Germline V CDR1 and CDR2: WSHSY, SAAADI. CDR3 sequence reads: CASSESMGLAEETQYF. DNA for the CDR3: TGCGCCAGCAGTGAGTCGATGGGACTAGCGGAAGAGACCCAGTACTTC.

This clonotype was observed a handful of times. The chain combines TRBV20-1 with TRBJ2-1; possible D gene TRBD1, 6 bases. The length of the CDR3 is 13 residues. The V and J ends lost 0 bases and 8 bases respectively, with 11 bases between them. Per germline, CDR1 DFQATT and CDR2 SNEGSKA (reference sequence). CDR3 sequence (DNA): TGCAGTGCTAGAGATGGGGCAGGGGATGAGCAGTTCTTC. Its protein product is CSARDGAGDEQFF.

This chain connects TRBV5-1 to TRBJ2-1, with a tentative D call TRBD1 (7 bases). The CDR3 totals 19 residues. Per germline, CDR1 SGHRS and CDR2 YFSETQ. Trimming left V 2 bases short and J 4 bases short, with 25 bases between. The CDR3 sequence is CASSLTDDRGGTVYNEQFF. The CDR3 DNA sequence: TGCGCCAGCAGCTTAACCGATGACCGTGGCGGGACAGTATACAATGAGCAGTTCTTC.

This clonotype appeared a few times. V gene TRBV29-1 combines with J gene TRBJ2-1, with 8 nucleotides matching TRBD1. Germline V gene data show CDR1 as SQVTM and CDR2 as ANQGSEA. This CDR3 contains 15 residues. J gave up 1 base and V 4 bases, and 6 bases lay outside the gene matches. The CDR3 spells CSVGRWDRSYNEQFF. CDR3 bases: TGCAGCGTTGGGAGATGGGACAGGTCCTACAATGAGCAGTTCTTC.

In its sample, this clonotype was seen a few times. The chain carries TRBV7-2 and TRBJ2-3; the D gene is possibly TRBD2 (6 bases). CDR3 length: 16 residues. V dropped 0 bases and J dropped 4 bases, with 14 bases sitting between them. Germline V gene sequence: CDR1 SGHTA, CDR2 FQGNSA. The CDR3 is CASSLAAGSGADTQYF. The CDR3 DNA follows: TGTGCCAGCAGCTTAGCTGCCGGGTCGGGGGCAGATACGCAGTATTTT.

This clonotype was detected only a few times. The chain carries TRBV12-3 or TRBV12-4 and TRBJ2-3; D unresolved. The ends were cut back, 1 base at V and 6 bases at J, with 14 bases in the middle. The CDR3 is 15 amino acids. The CDR3 spells CASSLELVTMDTQYF. The CDR3 bases are TGTGCCAGCAGTTTAGAACTTGTCACAATGGATACGCAGTATTTT.

The J gene is TRBJ2-3, the V gene TRBV5-1; tentative D call: TRBD2 (6 bases). The CDR3 covers 16 residues. V lost 9 bases and J lost 1, with 21 bases in between. Germline CDR1 SGHRS, CDR2 YFSETQ. The CDR3 sequence: CATRGGRERGTDTQYF. The CDR3 nucleotides read TGCGCCACCCGCGGCGGTCGGGAGCGGGGCACAGATACGCAGTATTTT.

The CDR3 DNA sequence: TGCGCCAGCAGCCAAATTGGACAGGGGAATTCACCCCTCCACTTT. Its translation: CASSQIGQGNSPLHF. V usage is TRBV4-1 and J usage is TRBJ1-6; 9 nucleotides agree with TRBD1. V shed 2 bases and J 7 bases; nucleotides not matched to a gene: 3. The CDR3 is made up of 15 amino acids. Germline loops: CDR1 MGHRA, CDR2 YSYEKL.